What follows describes a single TCR beta chain. The sample belongs to a study of OX40 agonist ivuxolimab in advanced cancers. Study-wide context: Partial responses were seen in three patients, one with hepatocellular carcinoma and two with cutaneous melanoma.

Sequenced by immunoSEQ multiplex PCR; TCRdb stores in-frame clones only, minus some. Of fewer than 35,000 clones listed, approximately 80% are singletons. The CDR3 is 12 residues long. CDR1 and CDR2 (germline): SGHDT, YYEEEE. Trimming took 4 bases from V and 4 from J, leaving 8 bases between them. The genes are TRBV5-6 and TRBJ1-2, with D possibly matching TRBD1 (6 bases). The source is an adult with an advanced solid tumor such as melanoma, head and neck, liver or kidney cancer. This specimen was CD4+ or CD8+ T cells sorted from blood, taken in a trial of the OX40 agonist ivuxolimab. The CDR3 DNA is TGTGCCAGCAGCACGACAGGCTATGGCTACACCTTC. Translating gives CASSTTGYGYTF.